What follows are 18 T cell receptor beta chains derived from one specimen sequenced in a study of CD8+ T cells in alopecia areata. RNA extraction was followed by reverse transcription into cDNA, which acted as the sequencing template. Method: immunoSEQ multiplex PCR; TCRdb's copy keeps in-frame clones and lacks some. Among 150,000 to 200,000 clones listed, roughly 60% were seen once. The material sequenced was CD4+ T cells sorted from blood. The receptors stem from a human donor in good health.

In this sample, this clone turned up a few times. The gene calls are TRBV7-2 and TRBJ2-7, with TRBD2 identical over 7 bases. Germline CDR1 and CDR2: SGHTA and FQGNSA. This CDR3 has 15 residues. The ends lost 2 bases at V and 3 bases at J; junction bases unmatched: 7. This chain's CDR3 is CASSLRGLDIYEQYF. DNA of the CDR3: TGTGCCAGCAGCTTACGTGGACTAGATATCTACGAGCAGTACTTC.

This clone came up a few times. This sequence joins TRBV7-2 and TRBJ1-1, with D unresolved. This CDR3 comprises 13 residues. Looked up from germline, CDR1 is SGHTA and CDR2 is FQGNSA. V gave up 2 bases and J gave up 1 base, with 5 bases separating them. The CDR3, as DNA: TGTGCCAGCAGCTTAAAAAGGAACACTGAAGCTTTCTTT. It encodes CASSLKRNTEAFF. The whole variable domain, filled in from reference TRBV7-2 and TRBJ1-1, reads GAGVSQSPSNKVTEKGKDVELRCDPISGHTALYWYRQSLGQGLEFLIYFQGNSAPDKSGLPSDRFSAERTGGSVSTLTIQRTQQEDSAVYLCASSLKRNTEAFFGQGTRLTVV.

The chain uses TRBV30 and TRBJ2-4; TRBD2 aligns across 10 bases. CDR3 length: 15 residues. The V gene's germline CDR1 is GTSNPN and CDR2 SVGIG (reference sequence). Trimming removed 2 bases from V and 7 bases from J; junction bases left unmatched: 8. The CDR3 DNA reads as TGTGCCTGGAGTCGAGCGGGAGGGCCGTTTAACATTCAGTACTTC. This translates into CAWSRAGGPFNIQYF.

This clone was seen a handful of times. The genes are TRBV2 and TRBJ1-5; D may be TRBD1 (5 bases). V dropped 5 bases and J dropped 2 bases, with 7 bases sitting between them. Per germline, CDR1 SNHLY and CDR2 FYNNEI. This CDR3 contains 13 residues. Here the CDR3 reads CASSRQRNQPQHF. For the CDR3, the DNA is TGTGCCAGCAGTAGACAGCGCAATCAGCCCCAGCATTTT.

The J gene is TRBJ2-6, the V gene TRBV6-5; 9 nucleotides line up with TRBD1. The CDR3 consists of 15 residues. Germline CDR1 reads MNHEY; CDR2 reads SVGAGI. J lost 4 bases, V lost 5 bases, and 3 bases had no gene match. The CDR3 region is CASSRDRAGANVLTF. CDR3 nucleotide sequence: TGTGCCAGCAGTCGGGACAGGGCCGGGGCCAACGTCCTGACTTTC.

In DNA, the CDR3 is TGTGCCAGTAGTATGGGACGGAGCGGCAATCAGCCCCAGCATTTT. The encoded protein is CASSMGRSGNQPQHF. This sequence joins TRBV19 and TRBJ1-5; tentatively, D is TRBD1 (5 bases). In germline, CDR1 is LNHDA, CDR2 SQIVND (reference sequence). The CDR3 spans 15 residues. V was trimmed by 3 bases and J by 2 bases, leaving 11 bases between them.

V and J are TRBV6-6 and TRBJ2-2, with 9 bases aligning to TRBD1. The CDR3 extends over 13 amino acids. Germline CDR1 and CDR2: MNHNY and SVGAGI (reference sequence). V trimming: 5 bases; J trimming: 7 bases; junction bases outside the gene matches: 2. The DNA of the CDR3 is TGTGCCAGCAGTAGGACAGGGGTCGGGGAGCTGTTTTTT. Protein: CASSRTGVGELFF.

In DNA, the CDR3 is TGTGCCAGCAGTTTATTGACTAGCGGATACACAGATACGCAGTATTTT. This encodes CASSLLTSGYTDTQYF. The genes are TRBV28 and TRBJ2-3; TRBD2 aligns across 9 bases. The CDR3 contains 16 residues. Germline CDR1 MDHEN, CDR2 SYDVKM. Trimming cost V 1 base and J 2 bases; bases outside gene matches: 4.

This clone was observed a few times. The V call is TRBV2, the J call TRBJ2-5; 8 bases are a match to TRBD1. The CDR3 spans 14 residues. V trimming: 4 bases; J trimming: 4 bases; junction bases outside the gene matches: 5. Germline V lookup: CDR1 SNHLY, CDR2 FYNNEI. The CDR3 loop is CASSGQGIGETQYF. DNA for the CDR3: TGTGCCAGCAGTGGACAGGGGATAGGAGAGACCCAGTACTTC. Complete variable domain (other parts from reference TRBV2 and TRBJ2-5): EPEVTQTPSHQVTQMGQEVILRCVPISNHLYFYWYRQILGQKVEFLVSFYNNEISEKSEIFDDQFSVERPDGSNFTLKIRSTKLEDSAMYFCASSGQGIGETQYFGPGTRLLVL.

This chain joins TRBV7-9 and TRBJ2-6, with TRBD1 matching 9 bases. The V segment lost 5 bases and the J segment 3 bases; nucleotides outside the gene matches: 2. Germline loops: CDR1 SEHNR, CDR2 FQNEAQ (reference sequence). The CDR3 is 15 amino acids. In DNA, the CDR3 is TGTGCCAGCAGCGGGACAGGGTATGGGGCCAACGTCCTGACTTTC. It encodes CASSGTGYGANVLTF.

The DNA for the CDR3 is TGCAGCGTTTGTAACCAGGGCATGGGAAACGAGCAGTACTTC. Its translation: CSVCNQGMGNEQYF. This rearrangement joins TRBV29-1 to TRBJ2-7, with D possibly matching TRBD1 (5 bases). CDR1 and CDR2 (germline): SQVTM, ANQGSEA. The CDR3 totals 14 residues. Trimming took 5 bases from V and 5 from J, leaving 19 bases between them.

This clone was observed a few times. This chain joins TRBV5-4 and TRBJ2-2; 9 positions agree with TRBD1. The J segment lost 7 bases and the V segment lost 4 bases, leaving 11 bases of the junction unmatched. Germline-derived CDR1 and CDR2 are SGHNT and YYREEE (reference sequence). This CDR3 spans 16 amino acids. CDR3 sequence reads: CASSTKQGARNGELFF. Here the CDR3 DNA reads TGTGCCAGCAGCACTAAACAGGGGGCGCGTAACGGGGAGCTGTTTTTT.

This rearrangement joins TRBV11-1 to TRBJ2-5; D ambiguous. The CDR3 is made up of 11 amino acids. V was pared by 1 base and J by 7 bases, with 4 bases between. Germline loops: CDR1 SGHAT, CDR2 FQDESV (reference sequence). The CDR3 reads CASSLGGTQYF. In nucleotides, the CDR3 is TGTGCCAGCAGCTTAGGGGGGACCCAGTACTTC.

This clone was seen a handful of times. The chain is built from TRBV6-5 and TRBJ1-1; D is perhaps TRBD1 (5 bases). Germline CDR1 is MNHEY and CDR2 is SVGAGI. CDR3 size: 12 residues. V gave up 7 bases and J gave up 1 base, with 7 bases separating them. The CDR3 is CASNRPNTEAFF. For the CDR3, the DNA is TGTGCCAGCAACAGGCCGAACACTGAAGCTTTCTTT.

The chain carries TRBV18 and TRBJ1-1; D is undetermined. V lost 1 base to trimming and J lost 11 bases, with 11 bases between them. The CDR3 has 12 amino acids. Germline CDR1 is KGHSH and CDR2 is LQKENI. This chain's CDR3 is CASSPQGGSAFF. Written as DNA, the CDR3 is TGTGCCAGCTCACCACAAGGAGGAAGCGCTTTCTTT.

This clone was seen only a few times. V gene TRBV29-1 combines with J gene TRBJ2-4; 7 bases align to TRBD2. The CDR3 length is 16 residues. J lost 6 bases, V lost 0 bases, and 11 bases had no gene match. From germline, CDR1 is SQVTM and CDR2 ANQGSEA. CDR3 bases: TGCAGCGTTGAAGATCTGGCGAGGTGGGAGGGAAACATTCAGTACTTC. This sequence encodes CSVEDLARWEGNIQYF.

A few counts support this clone. V gene TRBV13 combines with J gene TRBJ2-2, with 7 bases identical to TRBD2. The CDR3 loop spans 17 amino acids. Trimming removed 7 bases from V and 0 bases from J; junction bases left unmatched: 11. Germline V gives CDR1 PRHDT, CDR2 FYEKMQ (reference sequence). The DNA of the CDR3 is TGTGCCAGCACCGGGGCGGGGCTAGCGGCGAACACCGGGGAGCTGTTTTTT. Its protein is CASTGAGLAANTGELFF.

This clone showed up just a few times. CDR3 sequence: CASSPQGVNTEAFF. CDR3 nucleotides: TGTGCCAGCTCACCGCAAGGGGTGAACACTGAAGCTTTCTTT. The chain couples TRBV18 to TRBJ1-1; D might be TRBD1 (5 bases). Trimming removed 3 bases at V and 0 bases at J, with 8 bases between. The CDR3 is 14 residues long. Germline CDR1 and CDR2: KGHSH and LQKENI.